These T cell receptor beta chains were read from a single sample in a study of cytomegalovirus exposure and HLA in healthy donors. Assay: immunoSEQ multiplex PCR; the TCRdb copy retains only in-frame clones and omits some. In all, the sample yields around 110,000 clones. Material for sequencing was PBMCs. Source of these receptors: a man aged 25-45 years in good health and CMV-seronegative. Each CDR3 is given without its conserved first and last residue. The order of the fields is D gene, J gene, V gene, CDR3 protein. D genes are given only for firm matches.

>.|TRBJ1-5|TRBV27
ASSNRFSNQPQH
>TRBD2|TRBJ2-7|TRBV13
ASSSDLTGGNEQY
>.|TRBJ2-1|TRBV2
ASSWAGPAQAL
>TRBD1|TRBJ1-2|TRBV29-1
SGGGQGDSGYT
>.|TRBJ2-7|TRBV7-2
ASSFGQFLY
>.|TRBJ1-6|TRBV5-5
ASSLTATIYNSPLH
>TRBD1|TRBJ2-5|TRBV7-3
ASGPGGLETQY
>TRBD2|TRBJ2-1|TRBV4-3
ASSQGGTSHNEQF
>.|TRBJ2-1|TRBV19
ASQTRDNEQF
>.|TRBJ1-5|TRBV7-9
ASSPDGDQPQH
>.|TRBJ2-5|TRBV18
ASSPPGGPETQY
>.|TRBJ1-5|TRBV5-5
ASTSGAGSNQPQH
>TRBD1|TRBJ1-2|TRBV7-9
ASRRTGNDYGYT